These T cell receptor beta chains were read from a single sample in a study of T cells in Graves' hyperthyroidism and ophthalmopathy. Using its own MiXCR run on the multiplex PCR reads, TCRdb lists one record per CDR3 protein. The table includes fewer than 350,000 distinct CDR3 sequences, about 19% detected once. The sequencing sample was made of blood. These receptors originate from a man aged 45 to 65 with Graves' ophthalmopathy. The CDR3 runs from the conserved cysteine through the conserved F or W. D genes are given only for firm matches. Not every row has a clone size; where given, it reads once, few, many or a size class.

clone size: many; D gene: NA; J gene: TRBJ2-7; V gene: TRBV5-5; CDR3 DNA: TGTGCCAGCAGCTTGCAGGGGCGCGGAGGCGAGCAGTACTTC; CDR3 protein: CASSLQGRGGEQYF
clone size: many; D gene: NA; J gene: TRBJ2-3; V gene: TRBV11-2; CDR3 DNA: TGTGCCAGCAGCGTTACAGGGAATCTAGTATTGTCGGATACGCAGTATTTT; CDR3 protein: CASSVTGNLVLSDTQYF
clone size: many; D gene: NA; J gene: TRBJ2-5; V gene: TRBV2; CDR3 DNA: TGTGCCAGCAGTCGAGGGTTGGAGACCCAGTACTTC; CDR3 protein: CASSRGLETQYF
clone size: NA; D gene: NA; J gene: TRBJ2-3; V gene: TRBV9; CDR3 DNA: TGTGCCAGCAGCGTAGCTGGCCAGGGAGATACGCAGTATTTT; CDR3 protein: CASSVAGQGDTQYF
clone size: NA; D gene: NA; J gene: TRBJ1-2; V gene: TRBV12-3/TRBV12-4; CDR3 DNA: TGTGCCAGCAGTTATGGGGGGGGGATCTATGGCTACACCTTC; CDR3 protein: CASSYGGGIYGYTF
clone size: few; D gene: TRBD2; J gene: TRBJ2-3; V gene: TRBV18; CDR3 DNA: TGTGCCAGCTCCCGGGGCAGCGGGAAAAGTCCCCACACAGATACGCAGTATTTT; CDR3 protein: CASSRGSGKSPHTDTQYF
clone size: NA; D gene: NA; J gene: TRBJ1-5; V gene: TRBV28; CDR3 DNA: TGTGCCACCACCGAGGGGCAAAAGCCCCAGCATTTT; CDR3 protein: CATTEGQKPQHF
clone size: many; D gene: TRBD1; J gene: TRBJ2-5; V gene: TRBV20-1; CDR3 DNA: TGCAGTGCTAGAGATACGGGACAGCCCCAAGAGACCCAGTACTTC; CDR3 protein: CSARDTGQPQETQYF
clone size: few; D gene: NA; J gene: TRBJ1-5; V gene: TRBV5-6; CDR3 DNA: TGTGCCAGCAGCTTTTATGAGGGGCCCCAGCATTTT; CDR3 protein: CASSFYEGPQHF
clone size: few; D gene: NA; J gene: TRBJ2-7; V gene: TRBV15; CDR3 DNA: TGTGCCACCAGCACAAGGGAGCATTACGAGCAGTACTTC; CDR3 protein: CATSTREHYEQYF
clone size: NA; D gene: TRBD1; J gene: TRBJ1-5; V gene: TRBV15; CDR3 DNA: TGTGCCACCAGCGGACAGGGAAGGCCCCAGCATTTT; CDR3 protein: CATSGQGRPQHF
clone size: NA; D gene: NA; J gene: TRBJ1-2; V gene: TRBV6-1; CDR3 DNA: TGTGCCAGCACCCGGGACCCAAACTATGGCTACACCTTC; CDR3 protein: CASTRDPNYGYTF
clone size: many; D gene: NA; J gene: TRBJ1-1; V gene: TRBV2; CDR3 DNA: TGTGCCAGCACGGGGCCTATGGAGTCTGAAGCTTTCTTT; CDR3 protein: CASTGPMESEAFF
clone size: NA; D gene: TRBD1; J gene: TRBJ1-5; V gene: TRBV20-1; CDR3 DNA: TGCAGTGCTTCTCCCGGGACAGGGAGCAATCAGCCCCAGCATTTT; CDR3 protein: CSASPGTGSNQPQHF
clone size: NA; D gene: TRBD2; J gene: TRBJ2-1; V gene: TRBV5-1; CDR3 DNA: TGCGCCAGCAGCGCCCTAGCGGGGGTCTCCTACAATGAGCAGTTCTTC; CDR3 protein: CASSALAGVSYNEQFF
clone size: few; D gene: TRBD2; J gene: TRBJ2-1; V gene: TRBV28; CDR3 DNA: TGTGCCAGCAGTCCCCCCCCTACTAGCGGGAGGATCTACAATGAGCAGTTCTTC; CDR3 protein: CASSPPPTSGRIYNEQFF
clone size: many; D gene: NA; J gene: TRBJ1-2; V gene: TRBV18; CDR3 DNA: TGTGCCAGCTCACCGGAGTATGGCTACACCTTC; CDR3 protein: CASSPEYGYTF
clone size: many; D gene: NA; J gene: TRBJ2-1; V gene: TRBV28; CDR3 DNA: TGTGCCAGCGGAACAGGGTCGTACTCCTACAATGAGCAGTTCTTC; CDR3 protein: CASGTGSYSYNEQFF
clone size: few; D gene: NA; J gene: TRBJ1-2; V gene: TRBV11-1; CDR3 DNA: TGTGCCAGCAGCCCCGTCCGATGGATGGAGTATGGCTACACCTTC; CDR3 protein: CASSPVRWMEYGYTF
clone size: many; D gene: TRBD2; J gene: TRBJ2-2; V gene: TRBV7-9; CDR3 DNA: TGTGCCAGCAGCCCGACCCGACTAGCGGGAGAATACACCGGGGAGCTGTTTTTT; CDR3 protein: CASSPTRLAGEYTGELFF
clone size: many; D gene: NA; J gene: TRBJ1-2; V gene: TRBV3-1; CDR3 DNA: TGTGCCAGCAGCCAAGAAGGCGGGTACTATGGCTACACCTTC; CDR3 protein: CASSQEGGYYGYTF
clone size: few; D gene: NA; J gene: TRBJ2-7; V gene: TRBV15; CDR3 DNA: TGTGCCACCAGCAGAGAAGGGGGGGACGAGCAGTACTTC; CDR3 protein: CATSREGGDEQYF
clone size: many; D gene: NA; J gene: TRBJ2-2; V gene: TRBV11-2; CDR3 DNA: TGTGCCAGCAGCTTACTGAGCACCGGGGAGCTGTTTTTT; CDR3 protein: CASSLLSTGELFF
clone size: NA; D gene: NA; J gene: TRBJ1-1; V gene: TRBV3-1; CDR3 DNA: TGTGCCAGCAGACAGGGTGGGAACACTGAAGCTTTCTTT; CDR3 protein: CASRQGGNTEAFF
clone size: NA; D gene: TRBD1; J gene: TRBJ1-6; V gene: TRBV27; CDR3 DNA: TGTGCCAGCAGTTTGACAGGGGGCGAAGGATCACCCCTCCACTTT; CDR3 protein: CASSLTGGEGSPLHF
clone size: NA; D gene: NA; J gene: TRBJ2-2; V gene: TRBV6-1; CDR3 DNA: TGTGCCAGCAGAGAGGGGGGCGCCCACACCGGGGAGCTGTTTTTT; CDR3 protein: CASREGGAHTGELFF
clone size: many; D gene: NA; J gene: TRBJ2-5; V gene: TRBV3-1; CDR3 DNA: TGTGCCAGCAGCCAAGACGGGTCTAGCCGGGAGACCCAGTACTTC; CDR3 protein: CASSQDGSSRETQYF
clone size: once; D gene: NA; J gene: TRBJ2-7; V gene: TRBV12-3/TRBV12-4; CDR3 DNA: TGTGCCAGCAGTTCCCCTCCAGGCGAGCAGTACTTC; CDR3 protein: CASSSPPGEQYF
clone size: many; D gene: NA; J gene: TRBJ1-4; V gene: TRBV30; CDR3 DNA: TGTGCCTGGAGTCCAACGGTAACTAGTGAAAAACTGTTTTTT; CDR3 protein: CAWSPTVTSEKLFF
clone size: NA; D gene: TRBD2; J gene: TRBJ2-7; V gene: TRBV20-1; CDR3 DNA: TGCAGCGACTTGTTCGGACTAGCGGGAGCCGCCTACGAGCAGTACTTC; CDR3 protein: CSDLFGLAGAAYEQYF
clone size: NA; D gene: TRBD2; J gene: TRBJ2-2; V gene: TRBV6-1; CDR3 DNA: TGTGCCAGCAGTGTCCTGGGCGGGAGGACGAACACCGGGGAGCTGTTTTTT; CDR3 protein: CASSVLGGRTNTGELFF